The clone carrying this T cell receptor beta chain has just one count. The antigen is undetermined. This specimen belongs to a study of OX40 agonist ivuxolimab in advanced cancers. As for the study in general: Dose-escalation patients' cancers were hepatocellular carcinoma, melanoma, renal cell or head and neck cancer. A partial response was reached by three patients: one with hepatocellular carcinoma and two with cutaneous melanoma. Study-level points and caveats: Individuals who were partial responders at 0.1-3.0 mg/kg had clonal expansion that ranked among the lowest.

Here immunoSEQ multiplex PCR was the method, and the copy in TCRdb shows in-frame clones only, minus some. This sample has tens of thousands of clones, with almost 95% found just once. CDR1 is MNHNS and CDR2 is SASEGT in the germline V gene. The CDR3 has 15 amino acids. The source material was CD4+ or CD8+ T cells sorted from blood, sampled in a trial of the OX40 agonist ivuxolimab. The receptor comes from an adult with an advanced solid tumor such as melanoma, head and neck, liver or kidney cancer. The chain is built from TRBV6-1 and TRBJ2-5; tentative D call: TRBD2 (5 bases). The DNA matches TRBJ2-7 better at its end, which makes the J call doubtful. The CDR3 coding sequence is TGTGCCAGCAGTGAAGGGGATGGCGGGTTGGACGAGCAGTACTTC. The encoded protein is CASSEGDGGLDEQYF.